The 14 T cell receptor beta chains below all came from one sample that was sequenced in a study of Ad26.COV2.S vaccination and SARS-CoV-2 variants. Treatment of the sample: roughly 20 received Ad26.COV2.S at low or high dose, single or two shots; 5 received placebo; per-sample allocation not given. The samples date from day 63 after the first vaccine or placebo injection. Using immunoSEQ multiplex PCR, the repertoire was profiled, and TCRdb retains in-frame clones only, with some absent. The data show about 440,000 clones, around 90% seen once. This specimen was peripheral blood, taken in a trial of Ad26.COV2.S vaccine versus placebo. Receptor source: a person between 18 and 59 years old who received the Ad26.COV2.S COVID-19 vaccine or a placebo.

V gene TRBV5-4 combines with J gene TRBJ2-1; 13 positions match TRBD2. The V gene's germline CDR1 is SGHNT and CDR2 YYREEE (reference sequence). The CDR3 runs 15 residues. V lost 4 bases to trimming and J lost 8 bases; unmatched junction nucleotides: 6. The CDR3 reads CASSPEGLAGYEQFF. CDR3 nucleotides: TGTGCCAGCAGCCCGGAGGGACTAGCGGGATATGAGCAGTTCTTC. The complete variable domain, with remaining parts taken from reference TRBV5-4 and TRBJ2-1, reads ETGVTQSPTHLIKTRGQQVTLRCSSQSGHNTVSWYQQALGQGPQFIFQYYREEENGRGNFPPRFSGLQFPNYSSELNVNALELDDSALYLCASSPEGLAGYEQFFGPGTRLTVL.

The V gene is TRBV7-3, the J gene TRBJ2-1, with D unclear. The length of the CDR3 is 17 residues. Germline assignment: CDR1 SGHTA and CDR2 FQGTGA. Trimming shortened V by 5 bases and J by 6 bases, and 23 bases separated the two germline ends. CDR3 residues: CASSPKPPVAAPNEQFF. The CDR3 DNA reads as TGTGCCAGCAGCCCTAAGCCCCCTGTGGCGGCCCCCAATGAGCAGTTCTTC.

This CDR3 is CASTSSGQGDLALHF. CDR3 sequence (DNA): TGTGCCAGCACCTCATCGGGACAGGGGGACCTGGCCCTCCACTTT. This chain joins TRBV4-2 and TRBJ1-6; 11 bases align to TRBD1. The V gene's germline CDR1 is LGHNA and CDR2 YNFKEQ. V was clipped by 7 bases and J by 14 bases; unmatched bases: 13. CDR3 length equals 15 residues.

In the case of this clone: The same CDR3 can be traced to other DNA sequences in this sample. The chain links TRBV18 to TRBJ1-5, with D perhaps TRBD1 (6 bases). CDR3 length: 13 residues. Between the trimmed V and J ends, which lost 6 bases and 6 bases, there was a span of 12 bases. Germline V CDR1 and CDR2: KGHSH, LQKENI. Here the CDR3 DNA reads TGTGCCAGCTCGTCACAGGGCTCTCAGCCCCAGCATTTT. Translated: CASSSQGSQPQHF.

This chain uses TRBV19 with TRBJ1-5, with D possibly TRBD1 on 6 matching bases. CDR3 length equals 17 residues. V lost 10 bases and J lost 0, with 22 bases in between. Germline V CDR1 and CDR2: LNHDA, SQIVND (reference sequence). Here the CDR3 reads CATHPQGPLSSNQPQHF. As DNA, the CDR3 is TGTGCCACCCACCCACAGGGACCGCTTTCTAGCAATCAGCCCCAGCATTTT.

The rearrangement links TRBV30 to TRBJ2-1; D call uncertain. Per germline, CDR1 GTSNPN and CDR2 SVGIG (reference sequence). V was trimmed by 0 bases and J by 0 bases, leaving 15 bases between them. The CDR3 totals 17 residues. The CDR3 bases are TGTGCCTGGAGTGTAGAAGGGTTAGGGTTCTCCTACAATGAGCAGTTCTTC. This sequence encodes CAWSVEGLGFSYNEQFF.

The chain links TRBV28 to TRBJ1-5; D remains unclear. Trimming took off 6 bases at V and 0 bases at J, with 9 bases between the two ends. CDR1 is MDHEN and CDR2 is SYDVKM in the germline V gene. This CDR3 contains 14 residues. CDR3 sequence (DNA): TGTGCCAGCAGAATATCCCTTAGCAATCAGCCCCAGCATTTT. As protein: CASRISLSNQPQHF.

This clone was detected only a few times. The rearrangement joins TRBV6-2 or TRBV6-3 to TRBJ2-5; D unresolved. Trimming shortened V by 4 bases and J by 4 bases, and 4 bases separated the two germline ends. There are 11 residues in the CDR3. Germline CDR1 is MNHEY and CDR2 is SVGEGT. The CDR3, as DNA: TGTGCCAGCAGTTTTCGAGAGACCCAGTACTTC. Its protein product is CASSFRETQYF.

The chain links TRBV9 to TRBJ2-2; 7 nucleotides match TRBD2. V lost 0 bases and J lost 2; bases outside the gene matches: 7. This CDR3 comprises 17 residues. Germline V gene sequence: CDR1 SGDLS, CDR2 YYNGEE. CDR3 nucleotides: TGTGCCAGCAGCGTAGGGTTTAGCGGGCGCAACACCGGGGAGCTGTTTTTT. Residues: CASSVGFSGRNTGELFF.

In the case of this clone: A junction boundary mismatches the germline segment, possibly from a read error. The chain combines TRBV2 with TRBJ2-7, with D uncertain. The CDR3 runs 14 residues. CDR1 SNHLY and CDR2 FYNNEI come from the germline V gene. The CDR3 spells CASKSASGLYKQYF. The CDR3 bases are TGTGCCAGCAAATCGGCTAGTGGCCTCTACAAGCAGTACTTC.

The rearrangement uses TRBV7-2 and TRBJ2-1, with D unresolved. CDR1 is SGHTA, CDR2 FQGNSA, per germline. V lost 5 bases and J 0 bases, leaving 11 bases between the germline ends. The CDR3 is made up of 15 amino acids. CDR3 amino acids: CASSTYLSSYNEQFF. The CDR3, as DNA: TGTGCCAGCAGCACGTACTTGAGCTCCTACAATGAGCAGTTCTTC.

The V call is TRBV27, the J call TRBJ2-1; 10 bases match TRBD2. CDR3 size: 15 residues. The V and J ends lost 3 bases and 9 bases, in that order; junction bases with no gene match: 8. CDR1 MNHEY and CDR2 SMNVEV come from the germline V gene (reference sequence). CDR3 nucleotide sequence: TGTGCCAGCAGTTTCGGCCTAGCGGGAGTGCGTGAGCAGTTCTTC. Residues: CASSFGLAGVREQFF.

The J gene is TRBJ2-7, the V gene TRBV28; TRBD1 agrees at 7 bases. The CDR3 has 15 amino acids. The ends lost 5 bases at V and 0 bases at J; junction bases unmatched: 7. Germline CDR1 is MDHEN and CDR2 is SYDVKM. CDR3 coding DNA: TGTGCCAGCAGTATAACACAGGGGAACTCCTACGAGCAGTACTTC. Its translation: CASSITQGNSYEQYF.

The V and J genes are TRBV10-3 and TRBJ2-2; D may be TRBD1 (6 bases). This CDR3 contains 13 residues. Trimming cost V 7 bases and J 8 bases, with 14 bases left between them. Germline assignment: CDR1 ENHRY and CDR2 SYGVKD. The CDR3 region is CAITRDNGGELFF. In DNA, the CDR3 is TGTGCCATCACCCGGGACAACGGGGGGGAGCTGTTTTTT.